A single sample gave rise to the 23 T cell receptor beta chains below, sequenced in a study of CD8+ T cells in alopecia areata. The authors extracted RNA and reverse transcribed it into cDNA as the sequencing template. Generated by immunoSEQ multiplex PCR, the TCRdb table keeps only in-frame clones and is missing some. The data contain 150,000 to 200,000 clones, 50% to 75% of them singletons. The sequencing here drew on CD4+ T cells sorted from blood, taken at week 0. These receptors were taken from a human donor with alopecia areata.

This clone has just a few counts. The V gene is TRBV25-1, the J gene TRBJ1-3; D is unclear. Deletions cut 3 bases from V and 0 bases from J, with 9 bases between. The CDR3 has 15 residues. The germline V gene encodes CDR1 MGHDK and CDR2 SYGVNS. The DNA for the CDR3 is TGTGCCAGCAGTGATCCGAGTCGCTCTGGAAACACCATATATTTT. This codes for CASSDPSRSGNTIYF.

This clone was found a few times. The rearrangement links TRBV29-1 to TRBJ2-7, with a possible D match to TRBD2 (6 bases). V shed 2 bases and J shed 5 bases, with 19 bases lying between them. The CDR3 runs to 15 residues. Per the germline V gene, CDR1 is SQVTM and CDR2 is ANQGSEA. The CDR3 DNA is TGCAGCGTTGAAAAACCGGAGGGAGGTCGGAACGAGCAGTACTTC. The encoded protein is CSVEKPEGGRNEQYF.

The J gene is TRBJ1-1, the V gene TRBV29-1; 7 positions agree with TRBD1. Germline values: CDR1 SQVTM, CDR2 ANQGSEA. The CDR3 is 13 residues long. V lost 7 bases and J lost 6; bases outside the gene matches: 11. CDR3 amino acids: CSALQGGASEAFF. The CDR3 bases are TGCAGCGCCCTGCAGGGGGGCGCGTCTGAAGCTTTCTTT.

About this clone itself: At the DNA level, this CDR3 is encoded by other sequences in the same sample as well. The CDR3 DNA follows: TGCGCCAGCAGCTTGGCCCCGGAGAACACTGAAGCTTTCTTT. Encoded protein: CASSLAPENTEAFF. This rearrangement joins TRBV5-1 to TRBJ1-1; D uncertain. There are 14 residues in the CDR3. Between the trimmed V and J ends, which lost 0 bases and 1 base, there was a span of 7 bases. The V gene's germline CDR1 is SGHRS and CDR2 YFSETQ.

The chain carries TRBV4-1 and TRBJ2-3; 13 positions agree with TRBD2. CDR3 size: 17 residues. In germline, CDR1 is MGHRA, CDR2 YSYEKL. Trimming took 4 bases from V and 6 from J; bases not matched to a gene: 10. The CDR3 protein is CASSRGLAGVIWDTQYF. In nucleotides, the CDR3 is TGCGCCAGCAGCCGTGGACTAGCGGGGGTCATCTGGGATACGCAGTATTTT.

J is TRBJ1-5 and V is TRBV30; D gene uncertain. The CDR3 is 13 amino acids. Germline V gene lookup returns CDR1 GTSNPN and CDR2 SVGIG (reference sequence). The V and J ends lost 1 base and 7 bases respectively, with 11 bases between them. This CDR3 reads CAWSDTVRQPQHF. The CDR3 DNA reads as TGTGCCTGGAGTGACACCGTAAGGCAGCCCCAGCATTTT.

The V and J genes are TRBV11-2 and TRBJ2-5, with 10 bases fitting TRBD2. The germline CDR1 and CDR2 sequences are SGHAT and FQNNGV. This CDR3 region has 15 residues. V trimming: 8 bases; J trimming: 0 bases; junction bases outside the gene matches: 6. The CDR3 loop is CASGLAGENQETQYF. The CDR3 DNA is TGTGCCAGCGGGCTAGCGGGGGAGAACCAAGAGACCCAGTACTTC.

The CDR3 sequence: CAISEDQGSYNSPLHF. The CDR3 DNA reads TGTGCCATCAGTGAGGACCAGGGCTCCTATAATTCACCCCTCCACTTT. The V and J genes are TRBV10-3 and TRBJ1-6; a weak D match, TRBD1 (5 bases). V lost 2 bases, J lost 0 bases, and 8 bases lay in between. The V gene's germline CDR1 is ENHRY and CDR2 SYGVKD. The CDR3 spans 16 residues.

V and J are TRBV5-1 and TRBJ2-1; no clear D gene. V gave up 2 bases and J gave up 8 bases, with 14 bases separating them. Germline values: CDR1 SGHRS, CDR2 YFSETQ. This CDR3 region has 14 residues. In DNA form, the CDR3 reads TGCGCCAGCAGCTTTGGTAGGCCGGTCGATGAGCAGTTCTTC. Amino acids: CASSFGRPVDEQFF.

This chain links TRBV27 with TRBJ1-2; the D gene is possibly TRBD1 (6 bases). V was clipped by 5 bases and J by 5 bases, with 18 bases between them. CDR1 and CDR2 from the germline V gene are MNHEY and SMNVEV (reference sequence). CDR3 length equals 15 residues. The CDR3 loop is CASSPGQSPRYGYTF. CDR3 nucleotide sequence: TGTGCCAGCAGTCCAGGACAGTCCCCTCGATATGGCTACACCTTC.

This chain joins TRBV2 and TRBJ2-3; D uncertain. Trimming stripped 7 bases from V and 0 bases from J, with 14 bases between. CDR1 and CDR2 from the germline V gene are SNHLY and FYNNEI. CDR3 length: 15 residues. The CDR3 DNA follows: TGTGCCAGCACCTCCTCTGAGTTCAGCACAGATACGCAGTATTTT. Its translation: CASTSSEFSTDTQYF.

V usage is TRBV29-1 and J usage is TRBJ2-7; 9 nucleotides agree with TRBD1. The germline V gene has CDR1 SQVTM and CDR2 ANQGSEA. J lost 7 bases, V lost 6 bases, and 16 bases had no gene match. There are 15 residues in the CDR3. CDR3 in amino acids: CSVLNRDRAGWEQYF. The CDR3 bases are TGCAGCGTCCTTAACCGGGACAGGGCGGGATGGGAGCAGTACTTC.

The V gene is TRBV30, the J gene TRBJ2-4; D is unclear. The germline V gene encodes CDR1 GTSNPN and CDR2 SVGIG (reference sequence). Deletions cut 5 bases from V and 6 bases from J, with 11 bases between. The CDR3 loop spans 12 amino acids. The CDR3 loop is CAWGLVGNIQYF. The CDR3 region has the DNA TGTGCCTGGGGCCTCGTGGGAAACATTCAGTACTTC.

This clone was seen a handful of times. DNA of the CDR3: TGTGCCAGCAGGGTGGACAGAGGCACTGAAGCTTTCTTT. This gives the protein CASRVDRGTEAFF. The chain has TRBV27 and TRBJ1-1; tentatively, D is TRBD1 (6 bases). Trimming shortened V by 6 bases and J by 4 bases, and 12 bases separated the two germline ends. Germline assignment: CDR1 MNHEY and CDR2 SMNVEV (reference sequence). This CDR3 has 13 amino acids.

This chain joins TRBV19 and TRBJ1-2; 7 nucleotides line up with TRBD1. Germline assignment: CDR1 LNHDA and CDR2 SQIVND (reference sequence). Trimming at V came to 3 bases and at J to 6 bases, leaving 7 bases not matched to a gene. The CDR3 has 14 amino acids. The CDR3 is CASSIPGTANGYTF. The CDR3 DNA is TGTGCCAGTAGTATCCCCGGGACAGCAAATGGCTACACCTTC. Drawing the rest from reference TRBV19 and TRBJ1-2, the complete variable domain is DGGITQSPKYLFRKEGQNVTLSCEQNLNHDAMYWYRQDPGQGLRLIYYSQIVNDFQKGDIAEGYSVSREKKESFPLTVTSAQKNPTAFYLCASSIPGTANGYTFGSGTRLTVV.

This clone was seen a handful of times. The J gene is TRBJ2-3, the V gene TRBV4-1; D remains unclear. V gave up 1 base and J gave up 0 bases, with 8 bases separating them. The CDR3 length is 15 residues. Looked up from germline, CDR1 is MGHRA and CDR2 is YSYEKL. The CDR3 region is CASSQAGHSTDTQYF. CDR3 nucleotide sequence: TGCGCCAGCAGCCAAGCCGGGCATAGCACAGATACGCAGTATTTT.

J is TRBJ2-3 and V is TRBV5-6; the D gene is possibly TRBD1 (6 bases). The ends were cut back, 2 bases at V and 6 bases at J, with 13 bases in the middle. The CDR3 consists of 14 residues. Looked up from germline, CDR1 is SGHDT and CDR2 is YYEEEE. The CDR3 DNA reads as TGTGCCAGCAGCTTTGGGACATCCGCCGATACGCAGTATTTT. Its protein product is CASSFGTSADTQYF.

The V call is TRBV5-6, the J call TRBJ1-2; no firm D call. CDR1 and CDR2 from the germline V gene are SGHDT and YYEEEE. V was cut by 4 bases and J by 5 bases, with 9 bases left in between. This CDR3 has 12 amino acids. DNA of the CDR3: TGTGCCAGCAGCGCCACGTGGTATGGCTACACCTTC. This translates into CASSATWYGYTF.

The chain combines TRBV30 with TRBJ1-1; D is ambiguous. V shed 3 bases and J shed 4 bases, with 9 bases lying between them. CDR1 is GTSNPN, CDR2 SVGIG, per germline (reference sequence). The CDR3 loop spans 12 amino acids. The CDR3 sequence is CAWSPQGTEAFF. CDR3 in DNA: TGTGCCTGGAGCCCTCAAGGCACTGAAGCTTTCTTT.

The chain links TRBV30 to TRBJ1-5, with a tentative D call TRBD1 (5 bases). This CDR3 is built from 13 residues. Germline V lookup: CDR1 GTSNPN, CDR2 SVGIG (reference sequence). The ends were cut back, 2 bases at V and 5 bases at J, with 10 bases in the middle. The CDR3 DNA is TGTGCCTGGAGTTTAGACAGAGATCAGCCCCAGCATTTT. It encodes CAWSLDRDQPQHF.

The rearrangement links TRBV6-4 to TRBJ2-1, with a weak D call TRBD1 (5 bases). The CDR3 length is 15 residues. Per germline, CDR1 MRHNA and CDR2 SNTAGT. Trimming took off 6 bases at V and 0 bases at J, with 12 bases between the two ends. The CDR3 here is CASRVDTNSYNEQFF. CDR3 DNA: TGTGCCAGCAGAGTGGACACAAACTCCTACAATGAGCAGTTCTTC.

This clone was seen at least ten times. This chain links TRBV2 with TRBJ2-2; 7 bases match TRBD2. Germline V gives CDR1 SNHLY, CDR2 FYNNEI. This CDR3 comprises 14 residues. The V segment lost 6 bases and the J segment 0 bases; nucleotides outside the gene matches: 1. CDR3: CASRLATNTGELFF. The CDR3, as DNA: TGTGCCAGCAGACTAGCGACGAACACCGGGGAGCTGTTTTTT.

With regard to this clone: The germline gene is not matched at one end of the junction; a read error may be the cause. The gene calls are TRBV7-7 and TRBJ2-5; D uncertain. This CDR3 is 15 amino acids long. Germline V CDR1 and CDR2: SSHAT, FNYEAQ (reference sequence). Here the CDR3 DNA reads TGTGCTAGCAGCTTAGGAAAGCACGGACAAGAGACCCAGTACTTC. This sequence encodes CASSLGKHGQETQYF.